These 8 T cell receptor beta chains were all obtained from the same sample, sequenced in a study of patients and donors after allogeneic stem cell transplantation. One entry per CDR3 protein, called by TCRdb with MiXCR from the RT-PCR reads. Of about 160,000 distinct CDR3 sequences listed, roughly 31% are singletons. The sequencing input was blood, either unsorted or a sorted T cell fraction (not recorded which). Receptors were obtained from a human donor who was either an allogeneic HSCT recipient or a stem cell or donor lymphocyte infusion donor (not recorded which). It is not recorded whose cells these are; they may come from a transplant donor.

The V and J genes are TRBV9 and TRBJ2-1, with D tentatively TRBD1 or TRBD2 (5 bases each). This CDR3 spans 14 amino acids. The V end was cut by 1 base, the J end by 8 bases, with 13 bases between. From germline, CDR1 is SGDLS and CDR2 YYNGEE. CDR3 nucleotide sequence: TGTGCCAGCAGCGTAAGGGGACCCGAGTATGAGCAGTTCTTC. It translates to CASSVRGPEYEQFF. The complete variable domain, with remaining parts taken from reference TRBV9 and TRBJ2-1, reads DSGVTQTPKHLITATGQRVTLRCSPRSGDLSVYWYQQSLDQGLQFLIQYYNGEERAKGNILERFSAQQFPDLHSELNLSSLELGDSALYFCASSVRGPEYEQFFGPGTRLTVL.

This chain uses TRBV7-9 with TRBJ1-1; D is undetermined. V lost 1 base and J lost 10, with 16 bases in between. The V gene's germline CDR1 is SEHNR and CDR2 FQNEAQ (reference sequence). The CDR3 has 14 amino acids. Written as DNA, the CDR3 is TGTGCCAGCAGCTTAGTGGAATTCGGGCCCGGAGCTTTCTTT. As protein: CASSLVEFGPGAFF.

This clonotype was found a few times. V usage is TRBV5-4 and J usage is TRBJ2-2; no definite D call. V was clipped by 0 bases and J by 3 bases, with 3 bases between them. The CDR3 totals 13 residues. Germline lookup yields CDR1 SGHNT and CDR2 YYREEE (reference sequence). CDR3 nucleotides: TGTGCCAGCAGCTTGGTCCACACCGGGGAGCTGTTTTTT. This encodes CASSLVHTGELFF.

The chain couples TRBV2 to TRBJ2-1, with D unclear. V was cut by 3 bases and J by 0 bases, with 6 bases left in between. The CDR3 length is 14 residues. Germline loops: CDR1 SNHLY, CDR2 FYNNEI. The chain's CDR3 is CASSDWSSYNEQFF. DNA of the CDR3: TGTGCCAGCAGTGATTGGAGCTCCTACAATGAGCAGTTCTTC.

CDR3 in DNA: TGTGCCCATAAAAGGGACACCGGGGAGCTGTTTTTT. It encodes CAHKRDTGELFF. This chain connects TRBV10-3 to TRBJ2-2; D is unresolved. Trimming removed 11 bases at V and 3 bases at J, with 10 bases between. The germline CDR1 and CDR2 sequences are ENHRY and SYGVKD. The CDR3 has 12 amino acids.

Note on this clonotype: The final CDR3 position lacks the conserved phenylalanine or tryptophan, pointing to a likely read error. This chain uses TRBV29-1 with TRBJ2-1; the D is unclear. This CDR3 is 11 amino acids long. CDR1 is SQVTM and CDR2 is ANQGSEA in the germline V gene. Between the trimmed V and J ends, which lost 5 bases and 10 bases, there was a span of 12 bases. CDR3 sequence reads: CSVITRDEQFS. The CDR3, as DNA: TGCAGCGTTATAACGCGCGACGAGCAGTTCTCC.

A few counts support this clonotype. For the CDR3, the DNA is TGTGCCAGCAGCTCCGGGGGACAGGGGCTGTGGAATGAGCAGTTCTTC. This gives the protein CASSSGGQGLWNEQFF. The chain recombines TRBV7-9 with TRBJ2-1, with 10 bases matching TRBD1. The CDR3 is 16 residues long. Trimming took 4 bases from V and 7 from J; bases not matched to a gene: 10. Per germline, CDR1 SEHNR and CDR2 FQNEAQ (reference sequence).

This clonotype was picked up many times. The chain carries TRBV15 and TRBJ1-4; no firm D call. The germline CDR1 and CDR2 sequences are LNHNV and YYDKDF (reference sequence). The CDR3 covers 15 residues. Trimming took off 1 base at V and 5 bases at J, with 11 bases between the two ends. This chain's CDR3 is CATSRAGSINEKLFF. DNA for the CDR3: TGTGCCACCAGCAGAGCCGGTAGCATCAATGAAAAACTGTTTTTT.